One TCR beta chain is described in this entry. The data stem from a study of blood T cell repertoires in COVID-19. Study context: Samples came from the United States, Italy and Spain, spanning acute and convalescent COVID-19.

Clones were sequenced by immunoSEQ multiplex PCR, and TCRdb holds only the in-frame ones, with some missing. The sample records under 250,000 clones, around 80% being singletons. This CDR3 has 15 residues. V lost 4 bases and J lost 12; bases outside the gene matches: 13. Germline CDR1 and CDR2: SQVTM and ANQGSEA. This TCR was sampled from a woman between 18 and 30 years old with acute or convalescent COVID-19. This chain joins TRBV29-1 and TRBJ2-1, with 12 nucleotides matching TRBD2. Sequencing was carried out using peripheral blood. The CDR3 reads CSVAPDLTSGGSQFF. DNA of the CDR3: TGCAGCGTTGCCCCTGATCTGACTAGCGGGGGATCGCAGTTCTTC.